The T cell receptor (beta chain) under discussion was sequenced for a study of CD8 T cells in Susac syndrome. With random hexamers, reverse transcription was performed on about 0.5 to 1 ug of RNA. Using its own MiXCR run on the immunoSEQ multiplex PCR reads, TCRdb lists one record per CDR3 protein. The sample contains over 150,000 distinct CDR3 sequences, 90% to 95% of which appear only once. The V and J ends lost 4 bases and 4 bases, in that order; junction bases with no gene match: 6. Germline assignment: CDR1 MNHEY and CDR2 SMNVEV (reference sequence). CDR3 length: 16 residues. Material: CD4+ T cells from PBMCs. The TCR originated in a human donor with multiple sclerosis. The chain has TRBV27 and TRBJ2-5; 13 bases agree with TRBD2. DNA of the CDR3: TGTGCCAGCAGTTACCAAAGGACTAGCGGGAGAGAGACCCAGTACTTC. Encoded protein: CASSYQRTSGRETQYF.